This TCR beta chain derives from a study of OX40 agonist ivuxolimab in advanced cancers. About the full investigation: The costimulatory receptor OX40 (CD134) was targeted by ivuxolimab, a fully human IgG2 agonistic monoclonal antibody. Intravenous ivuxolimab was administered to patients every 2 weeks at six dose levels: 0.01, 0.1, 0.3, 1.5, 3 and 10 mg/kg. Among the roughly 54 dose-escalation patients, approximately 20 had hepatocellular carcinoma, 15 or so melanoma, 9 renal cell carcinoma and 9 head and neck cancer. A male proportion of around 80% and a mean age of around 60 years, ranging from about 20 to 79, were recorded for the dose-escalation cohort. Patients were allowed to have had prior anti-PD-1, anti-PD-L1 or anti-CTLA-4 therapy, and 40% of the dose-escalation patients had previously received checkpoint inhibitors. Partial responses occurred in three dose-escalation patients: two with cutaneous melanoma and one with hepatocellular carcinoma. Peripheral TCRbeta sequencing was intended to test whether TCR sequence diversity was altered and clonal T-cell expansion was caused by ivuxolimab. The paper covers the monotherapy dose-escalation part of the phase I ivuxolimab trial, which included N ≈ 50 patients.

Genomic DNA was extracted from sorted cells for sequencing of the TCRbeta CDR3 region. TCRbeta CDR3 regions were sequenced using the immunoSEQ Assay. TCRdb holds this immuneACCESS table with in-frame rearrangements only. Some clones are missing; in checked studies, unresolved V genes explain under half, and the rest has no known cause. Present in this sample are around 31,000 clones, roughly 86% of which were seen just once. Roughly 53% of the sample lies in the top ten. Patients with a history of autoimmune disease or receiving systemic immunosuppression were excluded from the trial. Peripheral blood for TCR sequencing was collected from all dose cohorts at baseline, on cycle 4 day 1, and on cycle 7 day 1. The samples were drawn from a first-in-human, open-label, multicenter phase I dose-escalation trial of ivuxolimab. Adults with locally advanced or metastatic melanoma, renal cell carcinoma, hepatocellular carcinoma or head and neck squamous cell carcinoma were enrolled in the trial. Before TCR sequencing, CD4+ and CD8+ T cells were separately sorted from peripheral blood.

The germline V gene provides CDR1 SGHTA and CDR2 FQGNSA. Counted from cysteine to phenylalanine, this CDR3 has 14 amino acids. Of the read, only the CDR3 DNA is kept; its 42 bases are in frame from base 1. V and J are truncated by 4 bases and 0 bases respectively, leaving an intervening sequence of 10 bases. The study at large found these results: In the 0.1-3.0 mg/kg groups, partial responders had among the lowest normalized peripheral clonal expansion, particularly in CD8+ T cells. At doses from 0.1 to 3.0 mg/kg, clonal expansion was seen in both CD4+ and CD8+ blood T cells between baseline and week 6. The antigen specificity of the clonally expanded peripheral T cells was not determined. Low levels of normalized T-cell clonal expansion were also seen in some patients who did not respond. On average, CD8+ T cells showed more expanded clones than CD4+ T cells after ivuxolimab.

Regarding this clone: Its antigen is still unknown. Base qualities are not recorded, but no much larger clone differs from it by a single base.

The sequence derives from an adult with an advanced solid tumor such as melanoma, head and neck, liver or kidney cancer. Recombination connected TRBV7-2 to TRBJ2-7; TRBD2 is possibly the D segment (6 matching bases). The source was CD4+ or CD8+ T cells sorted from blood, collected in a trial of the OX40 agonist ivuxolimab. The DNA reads TGTGCCAGCAGCTCTTCCGGGAGCTCCTACGAGCAGTACTTC. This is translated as CASSSSGSSYEQYF.